This TCR beta chain is from a study of early T cells in non-severe SARS-CoV-2 infection. About the study: It was bulk RNA from unsorted whole blood that was sequenced, and the chains were unpaired.

This clonotype was observed many times. What it recognizes is unknown. V lost 3 bases and J lost 7; bases outside the gene matches: 6. CDR1 and CDR2 from the germline V gene are SQVTM and ANQGSEA. CDR3 length: 13 amino acids. Study results and caveats: Matching results from VDJdb favored anti-spike CD8 responses, leaving private and CD4 specificities undetected.

Unique molecular identifiers (one per individual cDNA molecule) were attached. Via MiXCR, TCRdb re-called the 5' RACE reads, giving one row per CDR3 protein. The profile shows under 60,000 distinct CDR3 sequences, roughly 9% of them singletons. Source: whole blood, taken at baseline. This TCR was sampled from an adult who was a healthcare worker with PCR-confirmed SARS-CoV-2 infection or an uninfected control (not recorded which). The chain employs TRBV29-1 and TRBJ2-1; 7 bases line up with TRBD1. The CDR3 is CSVDRQQGNEQFF. CDR3 nucleotide sequence: TGCAGCGTTGACCGACAACAGGGGAATGAGCAGTTCTTC.